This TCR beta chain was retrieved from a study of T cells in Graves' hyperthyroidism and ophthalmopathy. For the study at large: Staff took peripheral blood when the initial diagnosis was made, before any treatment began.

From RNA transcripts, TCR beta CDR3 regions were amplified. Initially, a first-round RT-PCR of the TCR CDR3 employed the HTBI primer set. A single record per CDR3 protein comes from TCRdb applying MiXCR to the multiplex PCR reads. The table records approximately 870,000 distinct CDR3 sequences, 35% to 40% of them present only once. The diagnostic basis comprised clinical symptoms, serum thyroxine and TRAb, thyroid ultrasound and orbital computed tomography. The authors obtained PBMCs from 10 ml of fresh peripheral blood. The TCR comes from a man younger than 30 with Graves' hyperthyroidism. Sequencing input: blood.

The CDR3 nucleotides are TGTGCCAGCAGAGCCGGGACAGGGGCCGAAAAACTGTTTTTT. Translating it yields CASRAGTGAEKLFF. The genes are TRBV2 and TRBJ1-4; the match to TRBD1 covers 10 bases. Germline V lookup: CDR1 SNHLY, CDR2 FYNNEI. There are 14 residues in the CDR3. The V and J ends lost 6 bases and 8 bases, in that order; junction bases with no gene match: 6. Looking up the rest from reference TRBV2 and TRBJ1-4 gives the full variable domain: EPEVTQTPSHQVTQMGQEVILRCVPISNHLYFYWYRQILGQKVEFLVSFYNNEISEKSEIFDDQFSVERPDGSNFTLKIRSTKLEDSAMYFCASRAGTGAEKLFFGSGTQLSVL.